The 24 T cell receptor beta chains presented below share a single source sample, sequenced in a study of cytomegalovirus exposure and HLA in healthy donors. Primers: 60 Vbeta forward and 13 Jbeta reverse. Clones were sequenced by immunoSEQ multiplex PCR, and TCRdb holds only the in-frame ones, with some missing. Of over 150,000 clones listed, approximately 85% were seen once; the top ten hold roughly 5%. The source material was PBMCs. These receptors were collected from a girl between 5 and 17 years old in good health and CMV-seropositive.

V is TRBV9 and J is TRBJ1-2, with 7 bases that match TRBD1. V lost 3 bases, J lost 2 bases, and 4 bases stayed unmatched. This CDR3 comprises 14 residues. Germline V CDR1 and CDR2: SGDLS, YYNGEE. CDR3 sequence: CASSALGQNYGYTF. Written as DNA, the CDR3 is TGTGCCAGCAGCGCGCTGGGACAGAACTATGGCTACACCTTC.

The chain carries TRBV30 and TRBJ1-1; D may be TRBD1 (5 bases). V lost 4 bases and J lost 0, with 21 bases in between. The germline V gene encodes CDR1 GTSNPN and CDR2 SVGIG (reference sequence). The CDR3 runs to 17 residues. The CDR3 is CAWKGLGGAELNTEAFF. DNA of the CDR3: TGTGCCTGGAAGGGGCTGGGCGGCGCGGAGTTGAACACTGAAGCTTTCTTT.

The chain is built from TRBV9 and TRBJ1-4; D gene uncertain. Between the trimmed V and J ends, which lost 0 bases and 3 bases, there was a span of 12 bases. CDR3 length: 16 amino acids. The V gene's germline CDR1 is SGDLS and CDR2 YYNGEE. Here the CDR3 DNA reads TGTGCCAGCAGCGTAGGAGTGAGGGATTCTAATGAAAAACTGTTTTTT. This encodes CASSVGVRDSNEKLFF.

The chain couples TRBV28 to TRBJ2-7; TRBD2 matches 11 bases. Trimming cost V 3 bases and J 7 bases; bases outside gene matches: 8. The CDR3 has 15 amino acids. In germline, CDR1 is MDHEN, CDR2 SYDVKM. CDR3 DNA: TGTGCCAGCAGTTTCTTAGCGGGGGGGCCGAGGGAGCAGTACTTC. Translating it yields CASSFLAGGPREQYF.

The chain couples TRBV9 to TRBJ1-1; no reliable D call. The CDR3 is made up of 15 amino acids. Germline V gene data show CDR1 as SGDLS and CDR2 as YYNGEE. Between the trimmed V and J ends, which lost 4 bases and 1 base, there was a span of 14 bases. The CDR3 sequence: CASSSSSTGNTEAFF. In nucleotides, the CDR3 is TGTGCCAGCAGCTCCTCATCGACGGGGAACACTGAAGCTTTCTTT.

The rearrangement joins TRBV2 to TRBJ2-3; TRBD2 matches 7 bases. V shed 0 bases and J 9 bases; nucleotides not matched to a gene: 9. This CDR3 has 15 residues. Germline lookup yields CDR1 SNHLY and CDR2 FYNNEI. The CDR3 here is CASSEARGRVQTQYF. CDR3 in DNA: TGTGCCAGCAGTGAAGCGCGGGGGAGGGTCCAGACGCAGTATTTT.

The V gene is TRBV19, the J gene TRBJ1-1; 7 bases are a match to TRBD1. CDR1 is LNHDA and CDR2 is SQIVND in the germline V gene (reference sequence). V dropped 7 bases and J dropped 10; count of bases not matched to a gene: 9. The CDR3 runs to 12 residues. CDR3 sequence (DNA): TGTGCCAGTAATCCGGGACAGTCTATAGCTTTCTTT. It translates to CASNPGQSIAFF.

For this clone: In the same sample, other DNA sequences code for this CDR3. The V gene is TRBV5-1, the J gene TRBJ1-2; a weak D match, TRBD1 (5 bases). The V gene's germline CDR1 is SGHRS and CDR2 YFSETQ. There are 13 residues in the CDR3. Trimming took off 0 bases at V and 5 bases at J, with 8 bases between the two ends. The CDR3 protein is CASSLDRSYGYTF. CDR3 bases: TGCGCCAGCAGCTTGGACAGGAGTTATGGCTACACCTTC.

The rearrangement joins TRBV7-9 to TRBJ1-1; 7 nucleotides match TRBD1. The ends lost 5 bases at V and 10 bases at J; junction bases unmatched: 4. This CDR3 spans 11 amino acids. The germline CDR1 and CDR2 sequences are SEHNR and FQNEAQ (reference sequence). Written as DNA, the CDR3 is TGTGCCAGCAGCCCCGACAGGGCAGCTTTCTTT. Protein product: CASSPDRAAFF. The full variable domain, its missing parts supplied by reference TRBV7-9 and TRBJ1-1, is DTGVSQNPRHKITKRGQNVTFRCDPISEHNRLYWYRQTLGQGPEFLTYFQNEAQLEKSRLLSDRFSAERPKGSFSTLEIQRTEQGDSAMYLCASSPDRAAFFGQGTRLTVV.

The gene calls are TRBV4-1 and TRBJ2-3; 12 positions agree with TRBD1. The CDR3 consists of 17 residues. Germline-derived CDR1 and CDR2 are MGHRA and YSYEKL. Trimming at V came to 4 bases and at J to 5 bases, leaving 10 bases not matched to a gene. The CDR3 DNA reads TGCGCCAGCAGCCCGCCGCCGGGACAGGGGGCCCGAGATACGCAGTATTTT. This sequence encodes CASSPPPGQGARDTQYF.

The rearrangement uses TRBV14 and TRBJ2-7; D is unresolved. Trimming took 1 base from V and 3 from J, leaving 7 bases between them. Germline V CDR1 and CDR2: SGHDN, FVKESK. CDR3 length: 13 residues. In DNA, the CDR3 is TGTGCCAGCAGCCAAGGGCATATCTACGAGCAGTACTTC. This encodes CASSQGHIYEQYF.

V gene TRBV11-2 combines with J gene TRBJ1-5; TRBD1 aligns across 10 bases. V shed 5 bases and J 7 bases; nucleotides not matched to a gene: 8. The CDR3 sequence is 15 residues long. Germline CDR1 and CDR2: SGHAT and FQNNGV. The CDR3 protein is CASSLGTGDVQPQHF. The CDR3 nucleotides are TGTGCCAGCAGCCTCGGGACAGGGGATGTGCAGCCCCAGCATTTT.

The chain uses TRBV6-5 and TRBJ2-3; possibly TRBD1 for D (6 bases). The germline V gene has CDR1 MNHEY and CDR2 SVGAGI. V lost 5 bases, J lost 5 bases, and 14 bases lay in between. The CDR3 spans 14 residues. CDR3 nucleotide sequence: TGTGCCAGCAGTCTAAAACAGGGCGGAGATACGCAGTATTTT. It specifies CASSLKQGGDTQYF.

The chain recombines TRBV27 with TRBJ2-7; D may be TRBD2 (5 bases). Germline-derived CDR1 and CDR2 are MNHEY and SMNVEV (reference sequence). This CDR3 comprises 11 residues. Trimming shortened V by 5 bases and J by 6 bases, and 8 bases separated the two germline ends. CDR3 sequence reads: CASSTGVEQYF. CDR3 in DNA: TGTGCCAGCAGTACCGGGGTCGAGCAGTACTTC.

This clone was observed a handful of times. The J gene is TRBJ2-3, the V gene TRBV30; no firm D call. Per the germline V gene, CDR1 is GTSNPN and CDR2 is SVGIG (reference sequence). This CDR3 has 14 residues. The germline V and J ends were trimmed by 2 bases and 1 base, with 10 bases remaining between them. Here the CDR3 reads CAWSFGLGTDTQYF. In DNA form, the CDR3 reads TGTGCCTGGAGTTTCGGGTTAGGCACAGATACGCAGTATTTT.

V and J are TRBV10-3 and TRBJ2-1; 9 nucleotides match TRBD2. Trimming took 6 bases from V and 1 from J; bases not matched to a gene: 7. Germline-derived CDR1 and CDR2 are ENHRY and SYGVKD. The CDR3 is made up of 16 amino acids. Here the CDR3 reads CAIRGPSGESYNEQFF. Written as DNA, the CDR3 is TGTGCCATCAGGGGGCCTAGCGGGGAGTCCTACAATGAGCAGTTCTTC.

This clone came up once. The chain recombines TRBV2 with TRBJ1-1, with D uncertain. Trimming took 2 bases from V and 1 from J, leaving 5 bases between them. Germline V lookup: CDR1 SNHLY, CDR2 FYNNEI. The CDR3 runs to 13 residues. CDR3: CASSESQNTEAFF. The CDR3 DNA is TGTGCCAGCAGTGAATCCCAGAACACTGAAGCTTTCTTT.

The V gene is TRBV2, the J gene TRBJ2-6; maybe TRBD2 (6 bases). The ends were cut back, 7 bases at V and 4 bases at J, with 11 bases in the middle. The germline CDR1 and CDR2 sequences are SNHLY and FYNNEI. CDR3 length: 14 residues. CDR3 sequence reads: CASNRGGGANVLTF. Written as DNA, the CDR3 is TGTGCCAGCAACCGGGGAGGAGGGGCCAACGTCCTGACTTTC.

This rearrangement joins TRBV19 to TRBJ1-1; D ambiguous. With 5 bases removed from V and 3 bases from J, the gap between germline ends came to 16 bases. This CDR3 region has 15 residues. Germline loops: CDR1 LNHDA, CDR2 SQIVND (reference sequence). The CDR3 DNA sequence: TGTGCCAGTAGTCTCACCGGGTTCGGGGACACTGAAGCTTTCTTT. It yields the protein CASSLTGFGDTEAFF.

The chain links TRBV28 to TRBJ2-3; TRBD2 matches at 12 bases. This CDR3 has 19 residues. The germline gives CDR1 MDHEN, CDR2 SYDVKM. The trim removed 2 bases at V and 4 bases at J, leaving 13 bases unmatched. The CDR3 here is CASSLLGLAGGQMADTQYF. CDR3 DNA sequence: TGTGCCAGCAGTTTACTGGGGCTAGCGGGGGGGCAGATGGCAGATACGCAGTATTTT.

The J gene is TRBJ2-7, the V gene TRBV29-1; D remains unclear. This CDR3 contains 11 residues. The germline CDR1 and CDR2 sequences are SQVTM and ANQGSEA. The V end lost 5 bases, the J end lost 1 base, and 6 bases lay between the germline ends. The CDR3 region is CSVLQSYEQYF. The CDR3, as DNA: TGCAGCGTTTTACAATCCTACGAGCAGTACTTC.

This clone was seen a single time. CDR3 in DNA: TGTGCCAGCAGCTTGGATCTACGGAGCACAGATACGCAGTATTTT. Its translation is CASSLDLRSTDTQYF. The chain joins TRBV5-5 to TRBJ2-3; D uncertain. Trimming took off 0 bases at V and 0 bases at J, with 8 bases between the two ends. The CDR3 extends over 15 amino acids. Germline CDR1 and CDR2: SGHKS and YYEKEE (reference sequence).

The chain uses TRBV19 and TRBJ1-6; D call uncertain. The CDR3 is 15 amino acids. Germline assignment: CDR1 LNHDA and CDR2 SQIVND (reference sequence). V was shortened by 3 bases and J by 9 bases, with 15 bases between the two germline ends. CDR3 sequence: CASSILGRPASPLHF. The CDR3 DNA follows: TGTGCCAGTAGTATCCTCGGCAGGCCGGCTTCACCCCTCCACTTT. The whole variable domain, remainder taken from reference TRBV19 and TRBJ1-6, is DGGITQSPKYLFRKEGQNVTLSCEQNLNHDAMYWYRQDPGQGLRLIYYSQIVNDFQKGDIAEGYSVSREKKESFPLTVTSAQKNPTAFYLCASSILGRPASPLHFGNGTRLTVT.

This chain joins TRBV9 and TRBJ2-7, with TRBD2 as a possible D gene (6 bases). The V end lost 3 bases, the J end lost 5 bases, and 9 bases lay between the germline ends. Per germline, CDR1 SGDLS and CDR2 YYNGEE. The CDR3 consists of 12 residues. Written as DNA, the CDR3 is TGTGCCAGCAGCGGACCGGGGGACGAGCAGTACTTC. This codes for CASSGPGDEQYF.